Listed below are T cell receptor beta chains from one sample, sequenced in a study of OX40 agonist ivuxolimab in advanced cancers. Method: immunoSEQ multiplex PCR; TCRdb's copy keeps in-frame clones and lacks some. The sample lists about 50,000 clones; around 74% were seen once. This material consisted of CD4+ or CD8+ T cells sorted from blood, taken in a trial of the OX40 agonist ivuxolimab. The receptors shown here come from an adult with an advanced solid tumor such as melanoma, head and neck, liver or kidney cancer. CDR3s include the opening cysteine and the closing phenylalanine or tryptophan. D genes are given only for firm matches. Clone size, where shown, is once, few, many, or a class for clones that have expanded.

D gene	V gene	clone size	J gene	CDR3 DNA	CDR3 protein
NA	TRBV7-9	once	TRBJ2-3	TGTGCCAGCAGCTTAATCGGCACAGAAACGCAGTATTTT	CASSLIGTETQYF
TRBD2	TRBV11-2	NA	TRBJ2-1	TGTGCCAGCAGAGGACTAGTTAGCATCAATGAGCAGTTCTTC	CASRGLVSINEQFF
TRBD1	TRBV5-1	NA	TRBJ1-6	TGCGCCAGCAGCTTGGGACAGGGGGCAGGTTCACCCCTCCACTTT	CASSLGQGAGSPLHF
NA	TRBV5-5	NA	TRBJ1-1	TGTGCCAGCAGCCCTCGCCTGGGGGAAATGAACACTGAAGCTTTCTTT	CASSPRLGEMNTEAFF
NA	TRBV6-1	NA	TRBJ1-4	TGTGCCAGCAGTGAAGGGGGCGGCACTCCGAATGAAAAACTGTTTTTT	CASSEGGGTPNEKLFF
TRBD1	TRBV7-3	few	TRBJ2-5	TGTGCCAGCAGCTCGGGACAGGGTATGGAGACCCAGTACTTC	CASSSGQGMETQYF
NA	TRBV5-1	NA	TRBJ2-3	TGCGCCAGCAGTCCTGACAGCACAGATACGCAGTATTTT	CASSPDSTDTQYF
NA	TRBV6-5	NA	TRBJ2-7	TGTGCCAGCAGTAAGACTAGTTCCACCTACGAGCAGTACTTC	CASSKTSSTYEQYF
NA	TRBV5-1	NA	TRBJ2-5	TGCGCCAGCAGCTTGGGGCCACGGGGGTACCAAGAGACCCAGTACTTC	CASSLGPRGYQETQYF
TRBD2	TRBV7-2	NA	TRBJ2-1	TGTGCCAGCAGCTTACAGCTAGCGGGAGGATACAATGAGCAGTTCTTC	CASSLQLAGGYNEQFF
TRBD1	TRBV6-1	NA	TRBJ2-7	TGTGCCAGCAGTGAGCTGGGACAGGGCTTCGAGCAGTACTTC	CASSELGQGFEQYF
NA	TRBV10-3	once	TRBJ1-1	TGTGCCAGTAGGGGGGACGGAATGAACACTGAAGCTTTCTTT	CASRGDGMNTEAFF
NA	TRBV11-2	NA	TRBJ2-6	TGTGCCAGCAGCAGTAAAAGGACAGAAAGGACCTCTGGGGCCAACGTCCTGACTTTC	CASSSKRTERTSGANVLTF
TRBD1	TRBV7-2	NA	TRBJ1-1	TGTGCCAGCAGCCAAACCAGGGGGACTGAAGCTTTCTTT	CASSQTRGTEAFF
NA	TRBV5-1	few	TRBJ2-7	TGCGCCAGCAGCTTACAGGGTATTAACGAGCAGTACTTC	CASSLQGINEQYF
NA	TRBV4-1	once	TRBJ2-3	TGCGCCACCTCTGAGGGGAGCACAGATACGCAGTATTTT	CATSEGSTDTQYF
TRBD1	TRBV5-6	NA	TRBJ2-3	TGTGCCAGCAGCTTCGGGACAGGGGCGAAAGGCACAGATACGCAGTATTTT	CASSFGTGAKGTDTQYF
NA	TRBV7-3	NA	TRBJ2-1	TGTGCCAGCAGCCTGAGTCGGAGCAATGAGCAGTTCTTC	CASSLSRSNEQFF
TRBD1	TRBV5-1	NA	TRBJ2-5	TGCGCCAGCAGCGGGGGGACAGGGGCCCAGACTGGGGAGACCCAGTACTTC	CASSGGTGAQTGETQYF
TRBD1	TRBV10-3	NA	TRBJ1-5	TGTGCCATCAGTGAGCCCTCTCCGGGACAGATAATTCGGCCCCAGCATTTT	CAISEPSPGQIIRPQHF
NA	TRBV19	few	TRBJ1-1	TGTGCCAGTTGTTTCCTAGGCGGTGAAGCTTTCTTT	CASCFLGGEAFF
NA	TRBV7-2	NA	TRBJ1-4	TGTGCCAGCAGCTGGAACGACGGAAATGAAAAACTGTTTTTT	CASSWNDGNEKLFF
NA	TRBV30	NA	TRBJ1-4	TGTGCCTCTGGATCCGGGGGGGAAAAACTGTTTTTT	CASGSGGEKLFF
TRBD2	TRBV18	NA	TRBJ2-3	TGTGCCAGCTCCGGGACTAGCGAAGATACGCAGTATTTT	CASSGTSEDTQYF
NA	TRBV7-9	NA	TRBJ2-5	TGTGCCAGCAGCTCCCGGGGCCCAGAGACCCAGTACTTC	CASSSRGPETQYF
TRBD1	TRBV28	NA	TRBJ2-7	TGTGCCAGCAGTATCGGGACAGGGGCTCCCCACGAGCAGTACTTC	CASSIGTGAPHEQYF
NA	TRBV6-1	NA	TRBJ2-1	TGTGCCAGCAGTGAAACACTCCTGAATGAGCAGTTCTTC	CASSETLLNEQFF
NA	TRBV14	NA	TRBJ1-6	TGTGCCAGCAGCCAAGTGAATTCACCCCTCCACTTT	CASSQVNSPLHF
NA	TRBV30	few	TRBJ1-2	TGTGCCTGGAGTGTTCAGGAGAACTATGGCTACACCTTC	CAWSVQENYGYTF
NA	TRBV9	NA	TRBJ1-2	TGTGCCAGCAGCGTAGACTCGGGGTATGGCTACACCTTC	CASSVDSGYGYTF
NA	TRBV5-1	NA	TRBJ2-7	TGCGCCAGCAGCTTCGACAGGATCTCCTACGAGCAGTACTTC	CASSFDRISYEQYF
TRBD2	TRBV7-7	NA	TRBJ2-1	TGTGCTAGCAGCCTTAGCGGGAGATACAATGAGCAGTTCTTC	CASSLSGRYNEQFF
TRBD2	TRBV7-7	NA	TRBJ2-3	TGTGCTAGCAGCCCCGGGACTAGCGGGATCACAGATACGCAGTATTTT	CASSPGTSGITDTQYF
NA	TRBV7-8	once	TRBJ2-5	TGTGCCAGCAGCTTACAGGGTCGGGGGACCCAGTACTTC	CASSLQGRGTQYF
TRBD1	TRBV5-6	NA	TRBJ1-6	TGTGCCAGCAGCTCATTTATACAGGGGGGGCATTCACCCCTCCACTTT	CASSSFIQGGHSPLHF
NA	TRBV6-4	NA	TRBJ2-4	TGTGCCAGCAGCTCCTCGGACATTCAGTACTTC	CASSSSDIQYF
NA	TRBV27	NA	TRBJ2-1	TGTGCCAGCTGGAGAGGGAGCCATGAGCAGTTCTTC	CASWRGSHEQFF
NA	TRBV5-1	NA	TRBJ2-7	TGCGCCAGCAGCTTCTGGCGGGTAGGAGCCGTCTCCTACGAGCAGTACTTC	CASSFWRVGAVSYEQYF
TRBD1	TRBV6-1	NA	TRBJ2-7	TGTGCCAGCAGTGACGGACAGGGCAGCTCCTACGAGCAGTACTTC	CASSDGQGSSYEQYF
NA	TRBV29-1	few	TRBJ2-7	TGCAGCGCTCTTACCCCTCCATACGAGCAGTACTTC	CSALTPPYEQYF
NA	TRBV27	once	TRBJ1-1	TGTGCCAGCAGTCCTCCCTCGTTCAGGGGTGAAGCTTTCTTT	CASSPPSFRGEAFF